Following are 14 T cell receptor beta chains from one sample sequenced in a study of blood T cell repertoires in COVID-19. Profiled with immunoSEQ multiplex PCR; TCRdb holds only in-frame clones, not every one. The sample has approximately 240,000 clones, roughly 84% seen once. The sample comprised peripheral blood. These receptors were taken from an elderly woman with active or convalescent COVID-19.

V usage is TRBV5-1 and J usage is TRBJ2-5; D is perhaps TRBD1 (7 bases). Germline V gives CDR1 SGHRS, CDR2 YFSETQ. The CDR3 runs to 14 residues. V lost 2 bases and J lost 5, with 13 bases in between. The CDR3 DNA follows: TGCGCCAGCAGCTTTTCGACAGGGAGGGAGACCCAGTACTTC. This codes for CASSFSTGRETQYF.

This chain connects TRBV7-8 to TRBJ1-1; perhaps TRBD1 as D (5 bases). Per germline, CDR1 SGHVS and CDR2 FQNEAQ. The CDR3 consists of 13 residues. Trimming removed 5 bases at V and 3 bases at J, with 10 bases between. The CDR3 DNA follows: TGTGCCAGCAGCCCGGCGGGGCACACTGAAGCTTTCTTT. As protein: CASSPAGHTEAFF.

The J gene is TRBJ2-1, the V gene TRBV2; tentative D call: TRBD2 (5 bases). The germline gives CDR1 SNHLY, CDR2 FYNNEI. The CDR3 has 16 residues. V was shortened by 9 bases and J by 2 bases, with 20 bases between the two germline ends. CDR3 protein: CASTGLVAWTYNEQFF. The CDR3, as DNA: TGTGCCAGTACTGGACTGGTAGCGTGGACCTACAATGAGCAGTTCTTC.

The chain carries TRBV5-4 and TRBJ1-4; possible D gene TRBD1, 5 bases. V was trimmed by 4 bases and J by 1 base, leaving 14 bases between them. CDR3 length equals 16 residues. In germline, CDR1 is SGHNT, CDR2 YYREEE (reference sequence). CDR3 loop: CASSIGGGITNEKLFF. CDR3 sequence (DNA): TGTGCCAGCAGCATCGGGGGGGGTATAACTAATGAAAAACTGTTTTTT.

The J gene is TRBJ2-2, the V gene TRBV24-1; TRBD2 matches 10 bases. Germline CDR1 KGHDR, CDR2 SFDVKD. The CDR3 length is 16 residues. The trim removed 2 bases at V and 6 bases at J, leaving 5 bases unmatched. CDR3 sequence reads: CATSDSTAGGAGELFF. CDR3 DNA: TGTGCCACCAGTGATTCGACAGCGGGAGGGGCCGGGGAGCTGTTTTTT.

The CDR3 bases are TGTGCCAGCAGCACCGGGACAGGTCGCGGGTCCTATGGCTACACCTTC. Translated: CASSTGTGRGSYGYTF. V usage is TRBV7-2 and J usage is TRBJ1-2, with TRBD1 matching over 8 bases. The V gene end was trimmed by 5 bases and the J gene end by 4 bases; junction bases not matched to a gene: 12. The CDR3 has 16 amino acids. Germline V gene lookup returns CDR1 SGHTA and CDR2 FQGNSA. Using reference TRBV7-2 and TRBJ1-2 for the parts outside the CDR3, the full variable domain is GAGVSQSPSNKVTEKGKDVELRCDPISGHTALYWYRQSLGQGLEFLIYFQGNSAPDKSGLPSDRFSAERTGGSVSTLTIQRTQQEDSAVYLCASSTGTGRGSYGYTFGSGTRLTVV.

V gene TRBV5-1 combines with J gene TRBJ2-3; the match to TRBD2 covers 7 bases. The CDR3 length is 14 residues. Germline CDR1 and CDR2: SGHRS and YFSETQ. J was trimmed by 1 base and V by 1 base; bases with no gene match: 0. The CDR3 region has the DNA TGCGCCAGCAGCTTGCTAGCGGGCACAGATACGCAGTATTTT. The encoded protein is CASSLLAGTDTQYF.

This clone was seen more than once but under ten times. The rearrangement joins TRBV30 to TRBJ1-5; 8 bases align to TRBD1. Germline CDR1 is GTSNPN and CDR2 is SVGIG (reference sequence). V was clipped by 4 bases and J by 4 bases; unmatched bases: 3. The CDR3 covers 13 residues. The CDR3 here is CAWTGQANQPQHF. The CDR3 DNA follows: TGTGCCTGGACGGGACAGGCGAATCAGCCCCAGCATTTT.

The rearrangement uses TRBV29-1 and TRBJ1-5; weak D call: TRBD1 (5 bases). CDR3 length: 13 residues. Germline V gene data show CDR1 as SQVTM and CDR2 as ANQGSEA. V lost 5 bases to trimming and J lost 7 bases, with 15 bases between them. The CDR3 sequence: CSVCSATDQPQHF. DNA of the CDR3: TGCAGCGTTTGTTCAGCGACAGACCAGCCCCAGCATTTT.

This clone came up a few times. The V gene is TRBV15, the J gene TRBJ2-5, with D possibly TRBD2 on 6 matching bases. CDR1 LNHNV and CDR2 YYDKDF come from the germline V gene (reference sequence). The CDR3 length is 14 residues. The ends were cut back, 0 bases at V and 5 bases at J, with 10 bases in the middle. CDR3 loop: CATSRDGAGETQYF. The CDR3 DNA sequence: TGTGCCACCAGCAGAGACGGGGCGGGGGAGACCCAGTACTTC.

The CDR3 spells CASSSSSGELFF. The CDR3 bases are TGTGCCAGCAGCTCGTCGTCCGGGGAGCTGTTTTTT. The chain uses TRBV7-3 and TRBJ2-2; D ambiguous. This CDR3 has 12 amino acids. V was clipped by 4 bases and J by 6 bases, with 6 bases between them. Germline values: CDR1 SGHTA, CDR2 FQGTGA. The full variable domain, completed using reference TRBV7-3 and TRBJ2-2, is GAGVSQTPSNKVTEKGKYVELRCDPISGHTALYWYRQSLGQGPEFLIYFQGTGAADDSGLPNDRFFAVRPEGSVSTLKIQRTERGDSAVYLCASSSSSGELFFGEGSRLTVL.

In its sample, this clone was seen a few times. In the same sample, other DNA sequences code for this CDR3. Here the CDR3 DNA reads TGTGCCAGTAGTATAGGGTCAGGCCAAGAGACCCAGTACTTC. Its protein is CASSIGSGQETQYF. The chain employs TRBV19 and TRBJ2-5, with D unclear. The CDR3 runs 14 residues. The V end lost 1 base, the J end lost 1 base, and 7 bases lay between the germline ends. In germline, CDR1 is LNHDA, CDR2 SQIVND (reference sequence). The full variable domain, with the rest looked up from reference TRBV19 and TRBJ2-5, is DGGITQSPKYLFRKEGQNVTLSCEQNLNHDAMYWYRQDPGQGLRLIYYSQIVNDFQKGDIAEGYSVSREKKESFPLTVTSAQKNPTAFYLCASSIGSGQETQYFGPGTRLLVL.

V gene TRBV19 combines with J gene TRBJ1-2; D may be TRBD1 (5 bases). Trimming cost V 1 base and J 4 bases, with 13 bases left between them. Germline V CDR1 and CDR2: LNHDA, SQIVND (reference sequence). This CDR3 has 15 amino acids. The CDR3, as DNA: TGTGCCAGTAGTATAGCTCCCGACAGTACCTATGGCTACACCTTC. Residues: CASSIAPDSTYGYTF.

The chain has TRBV9 and TRBJ1-2; the D gene is possibly TRBD1 (5 bases). In germline, CDR1 is SGDLS, CDR2 YYNGEE. The V gene lost 0 bases and the J gene lost 3 bases, with 12 bases spanning the gap. The CDR3 has 15 amino acids. The chain's CDR3 is CASSVEEGTYYGYTF. Written as DNA, the CDR3 is TGTGCCAGCAGCGTAGAGGAGGGGACGTACTATGGCTACACCTTC.